This is a list of T cell receptor beta chains from one sample in a study of shared clonotypes between healthy human individuals. Data came from immunoSEQ multiplex PCR; TCRdb stores just in-frame clones and leaves some out. This sample has about 2.3 million clones, with approximately 90% found just once. What was sequenced was naive CD4+ T cells from PBMCs. Every receptor here comes from a man between 18 and 35 years old in good health. Some clones in this sample may be carry-over from other donors' samples. Both conserved end residues are part of each CDR3. Each record gives: clone size, J gene, V gene, D gene, CDR3 protein, CDR3 DNA. The D gene is left open where the match is weak. Only part of the rows carry a size: once, few, many, or a class if the clone is expanded.

clone size: -
J gene: TRBJ2-2
V gene: TRBV7-3
D gene: -
CDR3 protein: CASSTGGTGELFF
CDR3 DNA: TGTGCCAGCAGTACGGGCGGCACCGGGGAGCTGTTTTTT

clone size: -
J gene: TRBJ1-4
V gene: TRBV7-9
D gene: TRBD1
CDR3 protein: CASSRRQGTNEKLFF
CDR3 DNA: TGTGCCAGCAGCCGCCGACAGGGGACTAATGAAAAACTGTTTTTT

clone size: -
J gene: TRBJ1-5
V gene: TRBV18
D gene: -
CDR3 protein: CASSLGGSNQPQHF
CDR3 DNA: TGTGCCAGCTCCTTGGGGGGCAGCAATCAGCCCCAGCATTTT

clone size: -
J gene: TRBJ2-2
V gene: TRBV6-6
D gene: TRBD1
CDR3 protein: CASRDRRNTGELFF
CDR3 DNA: TGTGCCAGCAGGGACAGGAGGAACACCGGGGAGCTGTTTTTT

clone size: -
J gene: TRBJ2-5
V gene: TRBV15
D gene: -
CDR3 protein: CATSRVSRWGYQETQYF
CDR3 DNA: TGTGCCACCAGCAGAGTATCCCGGTGGGGCTACCAAGAGACCCAGTACTTC

clone size: -
J gene: TRBJ1-3
V gene: TRBV2
D gene: -
CDR3 protein: CASSDRSGPHTIYF
CDR3 DNA: TGTGCCAGCAGCGACCGTTCGGGGCCCCACACCATATATTTT

clone size: -
J gene: TRBJ1-1
V gene: TRBV4-3
D gene: -
CDR3 protein: CASSQGGSGNTEAFF
CDR3 DNA: TGCGCCAGCAGCCAAGGGGGGAGTGGGAACACTGAAGCTTTCTTT

clone size: once
J gene: TRBJ2-1
V gene: TRBV28
D gene: TRBD2
CDR3 protein: CASSGGRAVERQFF
CDR3 DNA: TGTGCCAGCAGTGGGGGGAGGGCGGTCGAACGGCAGTTCTTC

clone size: -
J gene: TRBJ1-2
V gene: TRBV25-1
D gene: -
CDR3 protein: CASSSTGIGYTF
CDR3 DNA: TGTGCCAGCAGTTCCACAGGGATTGGCTACACCTTC

clone size: -
J gene: TRBJ2-1
V gene: TRBV6-5
D gene: -
CDR3 protein: CASSYGGYNEQFF
CDR3 DNA: TGTGCCAGCAGTTACGGAGGCTACAATGAGCAGTTCTTC

clone size: -
J gene: TRBJ1-2
V gene: TRBV5-4
D gene: -
CDR3 protein: CASSLGHSYGYTF
CDR3 DNA: TGTGCCAGCAGCTTGGGACATTCCTATGGCTACACCTTC

clone size: -
J gene: TRBJ2-3
V gene: TRBV10-3
D gene: TRBD1
CDR3 protein: CAIRTGGDTQYF
CDR3 DNA: TGTGCCATCCGCACAGGGGGAGATACGCAGTATTTT

clone size: -
J gene: TRBJ2-7
V gene: TRBV6-1
D gene: -
CDR3 protein: CASSVTTSHSYEQYF
CDR3 DNA: TGTGCCAGCAGTGTTACGACTTCTCACTCCTACGAGCAGTACTTC

clone size: -
J gene: TRBJ1-2
V gene: TRBV11-2
D gene: -
CDR3 protein: CASSLDPTRGWEYGYTF
CDR3 DNA: TGTGCCAGCAGCTTAGATCCCACCCGGGGGTGGGAATATGGCTACACCTTC

clone size: -
J gene: TRBJ2-7
V gene: TRBV5-1
D gene: TRBD1
CDR3 protein: CASSLDGTEAYEQYF
CDR3 DNA: TGCGCCAGCAGCTTGGATGGGACAGAAGCCTACGAGCAGTACTTC